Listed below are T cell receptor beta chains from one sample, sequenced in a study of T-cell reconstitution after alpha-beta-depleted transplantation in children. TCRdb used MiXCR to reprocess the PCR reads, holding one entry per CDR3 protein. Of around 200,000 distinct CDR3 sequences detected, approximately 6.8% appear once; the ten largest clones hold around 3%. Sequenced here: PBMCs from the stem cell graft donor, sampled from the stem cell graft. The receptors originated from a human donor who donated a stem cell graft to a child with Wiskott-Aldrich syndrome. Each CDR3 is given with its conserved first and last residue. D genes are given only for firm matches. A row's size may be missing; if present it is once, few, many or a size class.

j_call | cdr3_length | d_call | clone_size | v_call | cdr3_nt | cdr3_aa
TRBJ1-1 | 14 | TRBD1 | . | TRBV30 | TGTGCCTCCTGGACAGGGACTTTGAACACTGAAGCTTTCTTT | CASWTGTLNTEAFF
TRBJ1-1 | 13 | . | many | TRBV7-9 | TGTGCCAGCAGCTTAGATAGACACACTGAAGCTTTCTTT | CASSLDRHTEAFF
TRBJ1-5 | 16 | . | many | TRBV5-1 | TGCGCCAGCAGCCTTATACCAGGGGATAGCAATCAGCCCCAGCATTTT | CASSLIPGDSNQPQHF
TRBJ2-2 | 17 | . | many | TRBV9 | TGTGCCAGCAGCGTAGTTGGCAGGGCGACGTCGGGCGGGGAGCTGTTTTTT | CASSVVGRATSGGELFF
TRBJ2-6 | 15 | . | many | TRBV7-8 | TGTGCCAGCAGTTTACTACGGTCTGGGGCCAACGTCCTGACTTTC | CASSLLRSGANVLTF
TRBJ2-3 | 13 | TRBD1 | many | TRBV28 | TGTGCCAGCAGAACAGGGGGCACAGATACGCAGTATTTT | CASRTGGTDTQYF
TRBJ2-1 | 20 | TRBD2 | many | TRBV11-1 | TGTGCCACCCTCGGACTAGCGGGAGGCACCTCGACGAGCTCCTACAATGAGCAGTTCTTC | CATLGLAGGTSTSSYNEQFF
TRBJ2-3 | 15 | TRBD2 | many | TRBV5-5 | TGTGCCAGCAGTTCACTAGCGTCACACACAGATACGCAGTATTTT | CASSSLASHTDTQYF
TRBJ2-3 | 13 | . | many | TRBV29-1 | TGCAGCGTGGGAGAGGGGCCCACAGATACGCAGTATTTT | CSVGEGPTDTQYF
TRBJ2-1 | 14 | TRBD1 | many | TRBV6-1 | TGTGCCACCTTAGACAGGGGCTCCTACAATGAGCAGTTCTTC | CATLDRGSYNEQFF
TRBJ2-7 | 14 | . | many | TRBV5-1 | TGCGCCAGCAGCTTGAATCCCAGGGTCTACGAGCAGTACTTC | CASSLNPRVYEQYF
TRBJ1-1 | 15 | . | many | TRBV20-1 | TGCAGTGCTAGAGATCATCAGGGGAAGAACACTGAAGCTTTCTTT | CSARDHQGKNTEAFF
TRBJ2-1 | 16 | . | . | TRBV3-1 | TGTGCCAGCAGCCATGGGAGTCTTGGGACTTACAATGAGCAGTTCTTC | CASSHGSLGTYNEQFF
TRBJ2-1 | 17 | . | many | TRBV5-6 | TGTGCCAGCAGCTTCAGAGCGGTCCCGAGCTCCTACAATGAGCAGTTCTTC | CASSFRAVPSSYNEQFF
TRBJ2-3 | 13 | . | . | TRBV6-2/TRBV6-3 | TGTGCCAGCACCGTAGGCGGACGTGATACGCAGTATTTT | CASTVGGRDTQYF
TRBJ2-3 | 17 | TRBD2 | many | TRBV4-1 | TGCGCCAGCAGCCAAACCGGGACTAGCGGGGGGACAGATACGCAGTATTTT | CASSQTGTSGGTDTQYF
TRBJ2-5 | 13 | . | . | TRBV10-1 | TGCGCCAGCAGTGAGTCCCCCCGGGAGACCCAGTACTTC | CASSESPRETQYF
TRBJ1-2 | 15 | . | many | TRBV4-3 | TGCGCCAGCAGCCAAGATGGGGGGCTCAACTATGGCTACACCTTC | CASSQDGGLNYGYTF
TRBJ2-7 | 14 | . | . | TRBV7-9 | TGTGCCAGCAGCTTAATGGCGGTGGCGGGCGAGCAGTACTTC | CASSLMAVAGEQYF
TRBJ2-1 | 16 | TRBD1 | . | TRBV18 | TGTGCCAGCTCACCCACCGGGACAGGGTTCCCCAATGAGCAGTTCTTC | CASSPTGTGFPNEQFF
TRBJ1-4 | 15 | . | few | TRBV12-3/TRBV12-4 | TGTGCCAGCAGACCTGGGGGGTCCAACGGCGGAAAACTGTTTTTT | CASRPGGSNGGKLFF
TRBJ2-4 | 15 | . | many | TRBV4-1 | TGCGCCAGCAGCCAAGTAACCCTAGCCAAAAACATTCAGTACTTC | CASSQVTLAKNIQYF
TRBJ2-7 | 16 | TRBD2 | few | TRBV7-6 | TGTGCCAGCAGCATAGCCGGGGGGGCAAATGTCTACGAGCAGTACTTC | CASSIAGGANVYEQYF
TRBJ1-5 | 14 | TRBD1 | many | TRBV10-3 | TGTGCCATCAGCCGGGACAGGGGAGATCAGCCCCAGCATTTT | CAISRDRGDQPQHF
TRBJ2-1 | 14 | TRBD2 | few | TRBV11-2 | TGTGCCAGCAGCCCGGGACTACTTAACAATGAGCAGTTCTTC | CASSPGLLNNEQFF
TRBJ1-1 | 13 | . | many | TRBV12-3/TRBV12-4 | TGTGCCAGCAGTTTACAGCTCAACACTGAAGCTTTCTTT | CASSLQLNTEAFF
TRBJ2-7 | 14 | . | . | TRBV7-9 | TGTGCCAGCAGCCCCTCTGAATGGCGCTACGAGCAGTACTTC | CASSPSEWRYEQYF
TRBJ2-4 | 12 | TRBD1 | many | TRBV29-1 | TGCAGCGCGGGACAGGGGATAAACATTCAGTACTTC | CSAGQGINIQYF
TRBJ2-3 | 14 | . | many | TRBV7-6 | TGTGCCAGCAGCTTAGTGGGGCTCACAGATACGCAGTATTTT | CASSLVGLTDTQYF
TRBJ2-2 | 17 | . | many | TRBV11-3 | TGTGCCAGCAGCTTGGTCCGTGGACCTGCGAACACCGGGGAGCTGTTTTTT | CASSLVRGPANTGELFF